The present TCR beta chain was sequenced within a study of blood T cell repertoires in COVID-19. Trimming took off 2 bases at V and 5 bases at J, with 6 bases between the two ends. This CDR3 region has 13 residues. Germline CDR1 is MNHEY and CDR2 is SVGAGI. Profiling relied on immunoSEQ multiplex PCR, and the TCRdb table lists in-frame clones only, not all of them. The sample has approximately 300,000 clones, 85% to 95% seen once. The chain combines TRBV6-5 with TRBJ2-2; maybe TRBD2 (6 bases). The source of this sequence is a woman aged 30 to 39 who had been exposed to COVID-19. Material: PBMCs or T cells enriched from blood (not recorded which). CDR3 region: CASSYGRTGELFF. The CDR3 DNA follows: TGTGCCAGCAGTTACGGGAGGACCGGGGAGCTGTTTTTT.